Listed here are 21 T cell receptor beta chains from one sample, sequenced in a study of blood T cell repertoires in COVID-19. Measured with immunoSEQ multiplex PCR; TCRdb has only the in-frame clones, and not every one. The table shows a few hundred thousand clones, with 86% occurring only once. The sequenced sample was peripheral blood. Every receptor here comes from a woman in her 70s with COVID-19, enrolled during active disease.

The DNA of the CDR3 is TGTGCCAGCAGCTTTTTCCTTCAGACCCAGTACTTC. This codes for CASSFFLQTQYF. The rearrangement uses TRBV7-9 and TRBJ2-5; the D is unclear. Germline-derived CDR1 and CDR2 are SEHNR and FQNEAQ (reference sequence). Trimming shortened V by 3 bases and J by 6 bases, and 8 bases separated the two germline ends. This CDR3 is built from 12 residues.

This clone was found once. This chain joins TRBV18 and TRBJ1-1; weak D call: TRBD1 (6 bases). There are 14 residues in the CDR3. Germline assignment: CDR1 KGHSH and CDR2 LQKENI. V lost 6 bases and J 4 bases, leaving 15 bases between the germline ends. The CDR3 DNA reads TGTGCCAGCTCCCACGGACGGGGGGCCACTGAAGCTTTCTTT. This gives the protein CASSHGRGATEAFF.

The chain's CDR3 is CASSEVPRSQPQHF. The CDR3 DNA reads as TGTGCCAGCAGTGAAGTTCCACGGAGTCAGCCCCAGCATTTT. The chain recombines TRBV6-1 with TRBJ1-5; D gene uncertain. Trimming left V 1 base short and J 6 bases short, with 10 bases between. The germline V gene encodes CDR1 MNHNS and CDR2 SASEGT. CDR3 size: 14 residues.

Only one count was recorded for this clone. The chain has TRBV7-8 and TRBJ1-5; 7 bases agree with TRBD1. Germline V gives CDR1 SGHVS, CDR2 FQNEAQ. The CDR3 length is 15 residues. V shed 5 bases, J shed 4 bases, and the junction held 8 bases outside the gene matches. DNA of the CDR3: TGTGCCAGCAGCGACGTGAGGGGGCCGAATCAGCCCCAGCATTTT. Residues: CASSDVRGPNQPQHF.

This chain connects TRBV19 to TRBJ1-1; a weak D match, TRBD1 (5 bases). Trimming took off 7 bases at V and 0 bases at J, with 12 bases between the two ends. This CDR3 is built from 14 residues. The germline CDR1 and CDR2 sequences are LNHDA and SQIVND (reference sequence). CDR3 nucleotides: TGTGCCAGTACCTCCCGGGGGATGAACACTGAAGCTTTCTTT. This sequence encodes CASTSRGMNTEAFF.

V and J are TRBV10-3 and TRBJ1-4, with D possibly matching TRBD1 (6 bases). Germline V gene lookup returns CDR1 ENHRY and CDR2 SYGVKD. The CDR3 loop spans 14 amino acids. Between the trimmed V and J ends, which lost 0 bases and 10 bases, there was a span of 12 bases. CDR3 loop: CAISESGQGRKLFF. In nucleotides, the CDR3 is TGTGCCATCAGTGAGTCTGGGCAGGGGCGAAAACTGTTTTTT.

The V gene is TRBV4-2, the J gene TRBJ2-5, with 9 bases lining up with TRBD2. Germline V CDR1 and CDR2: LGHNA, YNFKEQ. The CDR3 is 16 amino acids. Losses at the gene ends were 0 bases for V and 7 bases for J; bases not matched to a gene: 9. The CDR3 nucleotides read TGTGCCAGCAGCCAAGATGCTAGCGGGGCGTCTGTGACCCAGTACTTC. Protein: CASSQDASGASVTQYF.

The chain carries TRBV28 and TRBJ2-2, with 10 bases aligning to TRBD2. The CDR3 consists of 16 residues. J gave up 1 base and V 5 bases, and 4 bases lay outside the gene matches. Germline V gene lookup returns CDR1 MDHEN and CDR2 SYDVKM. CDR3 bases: TGTGCCAGCAGTCTCAGACTAGCGGGGAACACCGGGGAGCTGTTTTTT. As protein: CASSLRLAGNTGELFF.

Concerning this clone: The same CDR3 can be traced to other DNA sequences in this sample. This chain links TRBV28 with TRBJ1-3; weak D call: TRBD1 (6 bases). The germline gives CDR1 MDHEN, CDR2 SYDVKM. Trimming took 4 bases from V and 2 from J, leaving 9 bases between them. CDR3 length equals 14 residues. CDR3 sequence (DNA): TGTGCCAGCAGTTCAGGGGTGGCTGGAAACACCATATATTTT. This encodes CASSSGVAGNTIYF. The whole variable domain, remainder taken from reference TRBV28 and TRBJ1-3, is DVKVTQSSRYLVKRTGEKVFLECVQDMDHENMFWYRQDPGLGLRLIYFSYDVKMKEKGDIPEGYSVSREKKERFSLILESASTNQTSMYLCASSSGVAGNTIYFGEGSWLTVV.

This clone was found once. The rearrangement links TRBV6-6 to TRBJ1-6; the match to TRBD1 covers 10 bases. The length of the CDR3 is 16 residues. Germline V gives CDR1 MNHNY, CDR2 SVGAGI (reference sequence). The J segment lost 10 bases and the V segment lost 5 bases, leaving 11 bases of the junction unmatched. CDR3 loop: CASSPPGTGDRSPLHF. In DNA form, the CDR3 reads TGTGCCAGCAGTCCCCCCGGGACAGGGGATCGGTCACCCCTCCACTTT.

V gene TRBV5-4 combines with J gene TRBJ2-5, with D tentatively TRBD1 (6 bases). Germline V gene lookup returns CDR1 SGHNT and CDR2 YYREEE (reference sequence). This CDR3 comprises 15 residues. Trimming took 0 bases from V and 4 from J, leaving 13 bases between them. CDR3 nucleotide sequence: TGTGCCAGCAGCTTGGCCCAGGGGCGAGGAGAGACCCAGTACTTC. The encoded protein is CASSLAQGRGETQYF. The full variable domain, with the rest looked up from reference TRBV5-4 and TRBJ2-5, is ETGVTQSPTHLIKTRGQQVTLRCSSQSGHNTVSWYQQALGQGPQFIFQYYREEENGRGNFPPRFSGLQFPNYSSELNVNALELDDSALYLCASSLAQGRGETQYFGPGTRLLVL.

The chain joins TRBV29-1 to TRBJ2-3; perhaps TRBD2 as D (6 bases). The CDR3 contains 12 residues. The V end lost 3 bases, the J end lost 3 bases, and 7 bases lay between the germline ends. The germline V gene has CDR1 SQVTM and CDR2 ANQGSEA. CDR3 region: CSVDRGTDTQYF. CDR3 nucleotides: TGCAGCGTTGATCGGGGGACAGATACGCAGTATTTT.

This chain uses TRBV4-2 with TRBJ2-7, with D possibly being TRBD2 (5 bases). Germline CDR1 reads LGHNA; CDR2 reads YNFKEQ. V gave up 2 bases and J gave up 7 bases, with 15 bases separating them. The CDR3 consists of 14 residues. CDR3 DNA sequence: TGTGCCAGCAGCCAAAATTCCGGGGTCTGGGAGCAGTACTTC. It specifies CASSQNSGVWEQYF.

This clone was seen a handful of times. DNA for the CDR3: TGTGCCAGCAGCTATTCCCGGGAGGGCACTGAAGCTTTCTTT. It specifies CASSYSREGTEAFF. The chain employs TRBV7-9 and TRBJ1-1; D is ambiguous. V was pared by 4 bases and J by 4 bases, with 13 bases between. CDR1 is SEHNR and CDR2 is FQNEAQ in the germline V gene (reference sequence). The CDR3 extends over 14 amino acids.

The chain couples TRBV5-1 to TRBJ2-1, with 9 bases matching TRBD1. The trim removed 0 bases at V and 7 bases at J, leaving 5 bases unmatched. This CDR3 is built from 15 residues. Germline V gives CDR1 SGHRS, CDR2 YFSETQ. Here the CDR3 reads CASSLEGQGGNEQFF. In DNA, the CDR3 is TGCGCCAGCAGCTTGGAGGGACAGGGAGGGAATGAGCAGTTCTTC.

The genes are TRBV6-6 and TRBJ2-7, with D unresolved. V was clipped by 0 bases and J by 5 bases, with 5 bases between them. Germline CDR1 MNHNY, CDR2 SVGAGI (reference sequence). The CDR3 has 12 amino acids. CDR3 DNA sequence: TGTGCCAGCAGTTACTCTGAGAACGAGCAGTACTTC. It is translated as CASSYSENEQYF.

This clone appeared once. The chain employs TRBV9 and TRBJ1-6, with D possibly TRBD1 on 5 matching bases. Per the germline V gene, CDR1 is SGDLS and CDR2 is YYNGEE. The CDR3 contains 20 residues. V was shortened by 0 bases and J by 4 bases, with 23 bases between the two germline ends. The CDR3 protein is CASSVGEVGRSGRYNSPLHF. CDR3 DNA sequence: TGTGCCAGCAGCGTAGGGGAGGTGGGAAGATCGGGACGGTATAATTCACCCCTCCACTTT.

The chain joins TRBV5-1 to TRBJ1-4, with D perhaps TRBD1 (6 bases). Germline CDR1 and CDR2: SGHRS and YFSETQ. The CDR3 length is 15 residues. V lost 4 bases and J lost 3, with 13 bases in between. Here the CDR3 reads CASSANRVANEKLFF. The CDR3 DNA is TGCGCCAGCAGCGCAAACAGGGTTGCTAATGAAAAACTGTTTTTT.

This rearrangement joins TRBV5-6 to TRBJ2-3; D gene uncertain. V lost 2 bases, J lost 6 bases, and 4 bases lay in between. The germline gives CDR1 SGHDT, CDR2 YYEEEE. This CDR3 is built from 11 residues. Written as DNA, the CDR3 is TGTGCCAGCAGCTTTGAGGATACGCAGTATTTT. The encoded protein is CASSFEDTQYF.

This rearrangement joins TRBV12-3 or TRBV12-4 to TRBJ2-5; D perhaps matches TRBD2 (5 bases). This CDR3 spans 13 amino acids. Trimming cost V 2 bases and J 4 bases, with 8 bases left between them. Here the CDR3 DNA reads TGTGCCAGCAGTTTAATTGCGGGAGAGACCCAGTACTTC. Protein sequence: CASSLIAGETQYF.

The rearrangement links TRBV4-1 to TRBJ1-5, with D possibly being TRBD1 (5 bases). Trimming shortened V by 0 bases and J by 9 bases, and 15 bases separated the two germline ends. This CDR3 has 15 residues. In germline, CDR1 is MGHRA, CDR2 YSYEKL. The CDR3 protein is CASSQDGGLYRPQHF. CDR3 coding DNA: TGCGCCAGCAGCCAAGATGGGGGACTTTACAGGCCCCAGCATTTT.